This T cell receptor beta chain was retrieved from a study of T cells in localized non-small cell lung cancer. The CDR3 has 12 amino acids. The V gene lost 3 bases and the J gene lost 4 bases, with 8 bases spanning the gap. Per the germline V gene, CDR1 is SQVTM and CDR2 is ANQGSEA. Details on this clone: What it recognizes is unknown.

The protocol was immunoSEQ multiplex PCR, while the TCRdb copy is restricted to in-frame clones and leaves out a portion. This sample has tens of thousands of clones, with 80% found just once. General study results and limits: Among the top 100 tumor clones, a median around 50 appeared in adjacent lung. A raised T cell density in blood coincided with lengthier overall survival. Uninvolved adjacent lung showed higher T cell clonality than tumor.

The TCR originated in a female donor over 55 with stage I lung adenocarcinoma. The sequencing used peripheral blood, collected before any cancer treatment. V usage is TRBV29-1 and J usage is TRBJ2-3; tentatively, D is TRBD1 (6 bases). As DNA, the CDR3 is TGCAGCGTTGACGAGGGGGCAGATACGCAGTATTTT. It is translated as CSVDEGADTQYF.